The present entry profiles one T cell receptor (beta chain) with its context. No antigen is known for it. Quantitative molecular-barcoded 5'-RACE generated the TCR beta libraries. TCRdb independently ran MiXCR on the 5' RACE reads; one entry per CDR3 protein. The sample includes about 540,000 distinct CDR3 sequences, roughly 13% of them seen just once. The CDR3 contains 16 residues. CDR1 is KGHDR, CDR2 SFDVKD, per germline. V lost 4 bases and J 4 bases, leaving 15 bases between the germline ends. The data were obtained in a study of CD8 T cells in ankylosing spondylitis. Study-level results: Made up of 7 to 9 highly homologous variants, a TCR beta motif appeared characteristic of ankylosing spondylitis blood. There was reportedly significant enrichment of clones that were disease-linked in matched ankylosing spondylitis synovial fluid. In peripheral blood, disease-linked CD8+ clones occurred at relatively low frequencies.

This sequence was found in a male donor with ankylosing spondylitis. The rearrangement uses TRBV24-1 and TRBJ2-2; tentatively, D is TRBD2 (6 bases). Sequenced material: blood, either unsorted or a sorted T cell fraction (not recorded which). This CDR3 is CATSDLGRDFTGELFF. CDR3 coding DNA: TGTGCCACCAGTGACTTAGGTCGGGACTTCACCGGGGAGCTGTTTTTT.